This section outlines one T cell receptor (beta chain) sequence together with its context. Its antigen remains unknown. These data belong to a study of shared clonotypes between healthy human individuals. Study observations and caveats: Naive CD4 clonotypes overlapped across a handful of donors at around 4.8%. Sharing of clonotypes among donors was expected to vary with sequencing depth.

This CDR3 has 13 residues. The V and J ends lost 5 bases and 1 base respectively, with 8 bases between them. Germline V lookup: CDR1 MDHEN, CDR2 SYDVKM. The investigators split CD4+ cells into a CD45RA+ naive subset and a CD45RA-negative memory subset. The assay was immunoSEQ multiplex PCR, and TCRdb's table has in-frame clones only and misses some. The profile shows over a million clones, about 98.5% of them singletons. This chain uses TRBV28 with TRBJ2-5; D not resolved. This clonotype originated in a man younger than 40 in good health. The sequenced sample was naive CD4+ T cells sorted from blood. Described subset: CD45RA+ positively selected. The CDR3 is CASSEQIQETQYF. In nucleotides, the CDR3 is TGTGCCAGCAGTGAGCAAATCCAAGAGACCCAGTACTTC.